The 6 T cell receptor beta chains presented below share a single source sample, sequenced in a study of shared clonotypes between healthy human individuals. Clones were sequenced by immunoSEQ multiplex PCR, and TCRdb holds only the in-frame ones, with some missing. The table lists about 1.1 million clones, approximately 80% of them singletons. Input material: memory CD4+ T cells from PBMCs. Specified subset: CD45RA-negative fraction. The receptors here all came from a man aged 18 to 35 in good health. Some clones in this sample may be carry-over from other donors' samples.

The chain employs TRBV6-5 and TRBJ2-5; D is perhaps TRBD1 (6 bases). Germline lookup yields CDR1 MNHEY and CDR2 SVGAGI. This CDR3 has 16 residues. Trimming removed 0 bases at V and 1 base at J, with 12 bases between. In DNA form, the CDR3 reads TGTGCCAGCAGTTACTCCTGGGGGCTAGCCCAAGAGACCCAGTACTTC. Protein sequence: CASSYSWGLAQETQYF.

This clone was counted once. The V gene is TRBV19, the J gene TRBJ1-1; 7 bases line up with TRBD1. The CDR3 is 14 residues long. In germline, CDR1 is LNHDA, CDR2 SQIVND (reference sequence). The trim removed 7 bases at V and 1 base at J, leaving 6 bases unmatched. CDR3 sequence (DNA): TGTGCCAGTATCTCGACAGGGACGAACACTGAAGCTTTCTTT. Amino acids: CASISTGTNTEAFF.

The sample holds a few counts of this clone. The rearrangement links TRBV4-3 to TRBJ2-2, with unresolved D. The V and J ends lost 0 bases and 5 bases respectively, with 13 bases between them. In germline, CDR1 is LGHNA, CDR2 YSLEER. The CDR3 is made up of 16 amino acids. DNA for the CDR3: TGCGCCAGCAGCCAAGATGGTGGGGTCAGGACCGGGGAGCTGTTTTTT. It encodes CASSQDGGVRTGELFF.

The V gene is TRBV28, the J gene TRBJ2-5; maybe TRBD1 (6 bases). V dropped 4 bases and J dropped 0 bases, with 9 bases sitting between them. The CDR3 is 14 residues long. The V gene's germline CDR1 is MDHEN and CDR2 SYDVKM. The CDR3 loop is CASSSGTNQETQYF. DNA of the CDR3: TGTGCCAGCAGTTCCGGGACAAACCAAGAGACCCAGTACTTC.

This rearrangement joins TRBV27 to TRBJ2-6; 11 bases agree with TRBD1. This CDR3 region has 18 residues. Unmatched junction bases numbered 5, after V lost 4 bases and J lost 0 bases. CDR1 and CDR2 from the germline V gene are MNHEY and SMNVEV (reference sequence). CDR3 DNA sequence: TGTGCCAGCAGTTCGCCCGGGACAGGGGGCTCTGGGGCCAACGTCCTGACTTTC. This codes for CASSSPGTGGSGANVLTF. The full variable domain, completed using reference TRBV27 and TRBJ2-6, is EAQVTQNPRYLITVTGKKLTVTCSQNMNHEYMSWYRQDPGLGLRQIYYSMNVEVTDKGDVPEGYKVSRKEKRNFPLILESPSPNQTSLYFCASSSPGTGGSGANVLTFGAGSRLTVL.

The rearrangement links TRBV27 to TRBJ2-1; 15 bases align to TRBD2. The length of the CDR3 is 17 residues. The V segment lost 5 bases and the J segment 10 bases; nucleotides outside the gene matches: 12. The germline gives CDR1 MNHEY, CDR2 SMNVEV (reference sequence). CDR3 sequence: CASSTKGSGTSGREQFF. The CDR3 nucleotides read TGTGCCAGCAGTACCAAGGGGTCCGGGACTAGCGGGAGGGAGCAGTTCTTC.